A selection of T cell receptor beta chains follows, all from one sample in a study of identical twins. TCRdb redid the calling of the 5' RACE reads with MiXCR, one entry per CDR3 protein. Among around 510,000 distinct CDR3 sequences listed, approximately 14% were seen once. These data also formed part of another study, on yellow fever vaccine responses in identical twins.

Sequenced material: CD4+ T cells sorted from blood. These receptors came from a woman between 18 and 29 years old in good health. CDR3s leave out the opening cysteine and the closing phenylalanine or tryptophan.

TRBJ1-1 | TRBV11-2 | ASSPGQGGTNTEAF
TRBJ2-5 | TRBV5-6 | ASSPGQGKTQY
TRBJ2-7 | TRBV5-1 | ASSLEGTGARMEAYEQY
TRBJ1-1 | TRBV25-1 | ASSEPRGAVGTEAF
TRBJ2-5 | TRBV29-1 | SDSSGGGGETQY
TRBJ2-1 | TRBV6-6 | ASGGGYNEQF
TRBJ2-7 | TRBV7-2 | ASSLLEGGPGEQY
TRBJ2-5 | TRBV7-2 | ASSLQESGRSGTQY
TRBJ2-5 | TRBV23-1 | ASSQSQGVEETQY
TRBJ2-5 | TRBV12-3/TRBV12-4 | ASSPQRVTQETQY
TRBJ2-5 | TRBV7-6 | ASSLVGTSLWETQY
TRBJ2-7 | TRBV7-2 | ASSLSSGTYEQY
TRBJ2-1 | TRBV23-1 | ASSQWGGGGSNEQF
TRBJ2-1 | TRBV6-2/TRBV6-3 | ASIESHPLIYEQF
TRBJ1-2 | TRBV20-1 | SASQARGLGYT
TRBJ2-7 | TRBV28 | ASSLSLQQGREQY
TRBJ2-2 | TRBV7-9 | AGGREPNTGELF
TRBJ2-7 | TRBV5-5 | ASSLSARQDQD
TRBJ1-2 | TRBV6-2/TRBV6-3 | ASRLAGTGKGYT
TRBJ2-7 | TRBV10-3 | AISESGRSYEQY
TRBJ2-1 | TRBV3-1 | ASSPRLGAVEQF
TRBJ1-2 | TRBV7-3 | ASSLIRRASGQGGYT
TRBJ1-1 | TRBV2 | ASSEEQVFTEAF
TRBJ1-1 | TRBV2 | ASSSRQGASEAF
TRBJ2-5 | TRBV6-1 | ASSQNSGLLKETQY
TRBJ2-7 | TRBV6-2/TRBV6-3 | ASSYNQGWTSGKGYEQY